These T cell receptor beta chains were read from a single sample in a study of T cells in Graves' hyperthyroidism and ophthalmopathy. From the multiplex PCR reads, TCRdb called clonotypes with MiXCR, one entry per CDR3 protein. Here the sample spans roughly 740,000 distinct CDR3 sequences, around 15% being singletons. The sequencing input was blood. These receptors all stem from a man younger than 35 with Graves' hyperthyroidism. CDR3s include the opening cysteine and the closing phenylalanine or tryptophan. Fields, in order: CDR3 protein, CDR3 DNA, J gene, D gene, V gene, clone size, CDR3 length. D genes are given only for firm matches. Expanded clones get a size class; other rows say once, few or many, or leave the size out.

CDR3: CASSKNRGTYNEQFF
DNA: TGTGCCAGCAGTAAAAACAGGGGCACCTACAATGAGCAGTTCTTC
J: TRBJ2-1
D: TRBD1
V: TRBV6-1
size: few
length: 15

CDR3: CASSQGTGGVQYF
DNA: TGTGCCAGCAGTCAGGGAACCGGGGGGGTCCAGTACTTC
J: TRBJ2-5
D: TRBD2
V: TRBV3-1
size: many
length: 13

CDR3: CASSPPRGQGSYEQYF
DNA: TGTGCCAGCTCACCCCCCAGAGGACAGGGATCGTACGAGCAGTACTTC
J: TRBJ2-7
D: TRBD1
V: TRBV18
size: many
length: 16

CDR3: CASSHSIGLTEAFF
DNA: TGTGCCAGCAGTCACTCCATAGGTCTGACTGAAGCTTTCTTT
J: TRBJ1-1
D: .
V: TRBV25-1
size: few
length: 14

CDR3: CASSEVGAISGNTIYF
DNA: TGTGCCAGCAGTGAGGTGGGGGCGATTTCTGGAAACACCATATATTTT
J: TRBJ1-3
D: .
V: TRBV2
size: few
length: 16

CDR3: CSAVAQAGYEQYF
DNA: TGCAGTGCGGTGGCGCAGGCGGGCTACGAGCAGTACTTC
J: TRBJ2-7
D: .
V: TRBV20-1
size: .
length: 13

CDR3: CASSQLPSSYEQYF
DNA: TGTGCCAGCAGCCAGCTCCCCAGCTCCTACGAGCAGTACTTC
J: TRBJ2-7
D: .
V: TRBV3-1
size: many
length: 14

CDR3: CSVDSSSLRQGTYNEQFF
DNA: TGCAGCGTTGATTCGAGCTCCCTCCGCCAGGGGACCTACAATGAGCAGTTCTTC
J: TRBJ2-1
D: .
V: TRBV29-1
size: few
length: 18

CDR3: CASSVSTGHYGYTF
DNA: TGTGCCAGCAGTGTCTCGACAGGGCACTATGGCTACACCTTC
J: TRBJ1-2
D: TRBD1
V: TRBV2
size: .
length: 14

CDR3: CSAMGSPSDTQYF
DNA: TGCAGTGCTATGGGTAGTCCATCAGATACGCAGTATTTT
J: TRBJ2-3
D: .
V: TRBV20-1
size: many
length: 13

CDR3: CASSVLRSGETQYF
DNA: TGTGCCAGCAGCGTCCTCCGGTCTGGAGAGACCCAGTACTTC
J: TRBJ2-5
D: .
V: TRBV2
size: many
length: 14

CDR3: CASLAQNTGELFF
DNA: TGTGCCAGCCTGGCCCAAAACACCGGGGAGCTGTTTTTT
J: TRBJ2-2
D: .
V: TRBV25-1
size: .
length: 13

CDR3: CAWSGYQSLGTGELFF
DNA: TGTGCCTGGAGTGGATATCAGAGTCTCGGCACCGGGGAGCTGTTTTTT
J: TRBJ2-2
D: .
V: TRBV30
size: .
length: 16

CDR3: CASIGQAKNIQYF
DNA: TGTGCCAGCATTGGACAGGCCAAAAACATTCAGTACTTC
J: TRBJ2-4
D: .
V: TRBV6-1
size: .
length: 13

CDR3: CASSVLWRSEQFF
DNA: TGTGCCAGCAGCGTATTGTGGCGGAGTGAGCAGTTCTTC
J: TRBJ2-1
D: .
V: TRBV9
size: .
length: 13

CDR3: CAWSAPPRLAVTYEQYF
DNA: TGTGCCTGGAGCGCCCCCCCCAGACTAGCGGTTACCTACGAGCAGTACTTC
J: TRBJ2-7
D: TRBD2
V: TRBV30
size: many
length: 17

CDR3: CASSLRGSHEQYF
DNA: TGTGCCAGCAGCCTTAGGGGGAGCCACGAGCAGTACTTC
J: TRBJ2-7
D: .
V: TRBV3-1
size: .
length: 13

CDR3: CASKGSREQYF
DNA: TGTGCCAGCAAAGGTAGTCGGGAGCAGTACTTC
J: TRBJ2-7
D: .
V: TRBV2
size: many
length: 11

CDR3: CSVVPGLAVTDTQYF
DNA: TGCAGTGTCGTGCCGGGACTAGCGGTCACAGATACGCAGTATTTT
J: TRBJ2-3
D: TRBD2
V: TRBV20-1
size: few
length: 15

CDR3: CASSNYNPNYGYTF
DNA: TGTGCCAGCAGTAACTACAACCCTAACTATGGCTACACCTTC
J: TRBJ1-2
D: .
V: TRBV12-3/TRBV12-4
size: many
length: 14

CDR3: CASSQEPFKQYF
DNA: TGTGCCAGCAGCCAAGAACCTTTTAAGCAGTACTTC
J: TRBJ2-7
D: .
V: TRBV3-1
size: .
length: 12

CDR3: CASRRDGNTEAFF
DNA: TGTGCCAGCAGACGTGACGGGAACACTGAAGCTTTCTTT
J: TRBJ1-1
D: .
V: TRBV28
size: many
length: 13

CDR3: CASAGSNYGYTF
DNA: TGTGCCAGCGCCGGCTCTAACTATGGCTACACCTTC
J: TRBJ1-2
D: .
V: TRBV6-1
size: .
length: 12

CDR3: CATLSRETQYF
DNA: TGTGCCACCCTCTCCCGGGAGACCCAGTACTTC
J: TRBJ2-5
D: .
V: TRBV6-7
size: .
length: 11

CDR3: CASSLDGGLPLDTQYF
DNA: TGTGCCAGCAGCTTAGATGGAGGACTCCCCCTGGATACGCAGTATTTT
J: TRBJ2-3
D: .
V: TRBV11-2
size: few
length: 16

CDR3: CASSQDYGSYEQYF
DNA: TGTGCCAGCAGCCAAGACTACGGCTCCTACGAGCAGTACTTC
J: TRBJ2-7
D: .
V: TRBV3-1
size: many
length: 14

CDR3: CASSEAGGSYGYTF
DNA: TGTGCCAGCAGTGAAGCGGGCGGATCCTATGGCTACACCTTC
J: TRBJ1-2
D: .
V: TRBV6-1
size: .
length: 14

CDR3: CASSPDRGRAGELFF
DNA: TGTGCCAGCAGCCCCGACAGGGGGCGGGCCGGGGAGCTGTTTTTT
J: TRBJ2-2
D: TRBD1
V: TRBV11-3
size: .
length: 15

CDR3: CASSLKGAAGNEQFF
DNA: TGTGCCAGCAGCCTCAAAGGGGCAGCGGGAAATGAGCAGTTCTTC
J: TRBJ2-1
D: TRBD2
V: TRBV3-1
size: .
length: 15

CDR3: CASSLRPQGSQYF
DNA: TGTGCCAGCAGCTTAAGACCACAAGGGTCCCAGTACTTC
J: TRBJ2-5
D: .
V: TRBV13
size: few
length: 13

CDR3: CASRHYGQSNYGYTF
DNA: TGCGCCAGCAGGCACTATGGACAGTCTAACTATGGCTACACCTTC
J: TRBJ1-2
D: .
V: TRBV4-1
size: .
length: 15

CDR3: CASSVARAHQPQHF
DNA: TGTGCCAGCAGCGTAGCCAGGGCCCATCAGCCCCAGCATTTT
J: TRBJ1-5
D: .
V: TRBV9
size: few
length: 14

CDR3: CASSPRDRGNTDTQYF
DNA: TGCGCCAGCAGCCCGCGGGATAGGGGAAATACAGATACGCAGTATTTT
J: TRBJ2-3
D: .
V: TRBV4-1
size: .
length: 16

CDR3: CASSRAAGAEETQYF
DNA: TGTGCCAGCAGTCGGGCGGCGGGAGCAGAAGAGACCCAGTACTTC
J: TRBJ2-5
D: TRBD2
V: TRBV28
size: medium-sized
length: 15

CDR3: CASSQVVRGPIAKNIQYF
DNA: TGCGCCAGCAGCCAGGTGGTCCGGGGTCCTATCGCCAAAAACATTCAGTACTTC
J: TRBJ2-4
D: .
V: TRBV4-1
size: few
length: 18

CDR3: CANSVGNTRDTQYF
DNA: TGTGCCAACAGCGTGGGGAACACCCGGGATACGCAGTATTTT
J: TRBJ2-3
D: .
V: TRBV9
size: few
length: 14

CDR3: CASSLARTTSGKQFF
DNA: TGTGCCAGCAGCTTAGCCCGAACGACTAGCGGGAAACAGTTCTTC
J: TRBJ2-1
D: TRBD2
V: TRBV7-2
size: many
length: 15

CDR3: CASSGPLDTQYF
DNA: TGTGCCAGCTCGGGTCCCTTGGATACGCAGTATTTT
J: TRBJ2-3
D: .
V: TRBV11-2
size: many
length: 12

CDR3: CVWMLAGNNEQSF
DNA: TGTGTCTGGATGTTAGCGGGCAACAATGAGCAGTCCTTC
J: TRBJ2-1
D: TRBD2
V: TRBV30
size: .
length: 13

CDR3: CASSFLWGYTF
DNA: TGTGCCAGCAGTTTTTTGTGGGGCTACACCTTC
J: TRBJ1-2
D: .
V: TRBV12-3/TRBV12-4
size: few
length: 11

CDR3: CASSEALRGTGEKLFF
DNA: TGTGCCAGCAGTGAAGCGCTTCGGGGTACGGGCGAAAAACTGTTTTTT
J: TRBJ1-4
D: .
V: TRBV2
size: .
length: 16

CDR3: CASSLVQGGGLTEAFF
DNA: TGTGCCAGCAGTTTGGTACAGGGGGGGGGATTGACTGAAGCTTTCTTT
J: TRBJ1-1
D: TRBD1
V: TRBV28
size: .
length: 16

CDR3: CASSLGGVNYEQYF
DNA: TGTGCCAGCAGCTTAGGCGGAGTAAACTACGAGCAGTACTTC
J: TRBJ2-7
D: .
V: TRBV7-2
size: few
length: 14

CDR3: CSALAGNTDTQYF
DNA: TGCAGCGCATTAGCGGGAAACACAGATACGCAGTATTTT
J: TRBJ2-3
D: TRBD2
V: TRBV20-1
size: few
length: 13

CDR3: CAWRPQGLSGYTF
DNA: TGTGCCTGGAGGCCACAGGGGCTGAGTGGCTACACCTTC
J: TRBJ1-2
D: TRBD1
V: TRBV30
size: many
length: 13

CDR3: CASSYSEENSPLHF
DNA: TGTGCCAGCAGTTACTCGGAGGAGAACTCACCCCTCCACTTT
J: TRBJ1-6
D: .
V: TRBV6-5
size: many
length: 14

CDR3: CASSGTSGPTNEQFF
DNA: TGTGCCAGCAGTGGGACTAGCGGGCCCACCAATGAGCAGTTCTTC
J: TRBJ2-1
D: TRBD2
V: TRBV12-3/TRBV12-4
size: many
length: 15

CDR3: CASSLGDYQNIQYF
DNA: TGTGCCAGCAGCTTAGGCGACTACCAAAACATTCAGTACTTC
J: TRBJ2-4
D: .
V: TRBV7-8
size: many
length: 14

CDR3: CASWNGGNEQFF
DNA: TGTGCCAGCTGGAACGGAGGCAATGAGCAGTTCTTC
J: TRBJ2-1
D: .
V: TRBV11-3
size: many
length: 12

CDR3: CASSDVDRGHYEQYF
DNA: TGTGCCAGCAGTGACGTCGACAGGGGGCACTACGAGCAGTACTTC
J: TRBJ2-7
D: TRBD1
V: TRBV7-2
size: .
length: 15

CDR3: CASSLELRGYTF
DNA: TGTGCCAGCAGCTTAGAACTAAGGGGCTACACCTTC
J: TRBJ1-2
D: .
V: TRBV7-9
size: many
length: 12

CDR3: CAISGGTSGRTYEQYF
DNA: TGTGCCATCAGTGGGGGGACTAGCGGGAGGACCTACGAGCAGTACTTC
J: TRBJ2-7
D: TRBD2
V: TRBV10-3
size: few
length: 16